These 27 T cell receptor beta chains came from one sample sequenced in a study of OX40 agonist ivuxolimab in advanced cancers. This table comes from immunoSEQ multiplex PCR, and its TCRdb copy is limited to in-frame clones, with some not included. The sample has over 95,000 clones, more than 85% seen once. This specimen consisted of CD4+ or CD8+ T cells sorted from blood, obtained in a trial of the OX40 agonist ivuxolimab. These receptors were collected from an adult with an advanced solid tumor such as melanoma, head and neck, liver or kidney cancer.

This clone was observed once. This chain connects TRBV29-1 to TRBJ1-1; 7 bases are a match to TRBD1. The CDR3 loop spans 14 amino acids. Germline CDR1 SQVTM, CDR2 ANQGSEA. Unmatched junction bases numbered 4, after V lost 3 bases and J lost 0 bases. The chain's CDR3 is CSVEGQTMNTEAFF. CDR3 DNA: TGCAGCGTTGAGGGACAGACAATGAACACTGAAGCTTTCTTT. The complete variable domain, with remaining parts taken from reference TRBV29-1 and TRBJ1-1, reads SAVISQKPSRDICQRGTSLTIQCQVDSQVTMMFWYRQQPGQSLTLIATANQGSEATYESGFVIDKFPISRPNLTFSTLTVSNMSPEDSSIYLCSVEGQTMNTEAFFGQGTRLTVV.

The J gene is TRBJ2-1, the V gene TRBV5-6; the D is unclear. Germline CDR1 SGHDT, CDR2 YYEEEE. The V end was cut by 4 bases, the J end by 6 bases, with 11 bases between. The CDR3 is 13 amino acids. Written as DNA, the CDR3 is TGTGCCAGCAGCATGGCATTGGGCAATGAGCAGTTCTTC. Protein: CASSMALGNEQFF.

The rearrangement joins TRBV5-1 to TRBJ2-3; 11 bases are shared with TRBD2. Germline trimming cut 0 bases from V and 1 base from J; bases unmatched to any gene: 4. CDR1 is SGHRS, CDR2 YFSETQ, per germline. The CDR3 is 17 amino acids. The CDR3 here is CASSLAETSGGTDTQYF. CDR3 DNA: TGCGCCAGCAGCTTGGCGGAGACTAGCGGGGGCACAGATACGCAGTATTTT.

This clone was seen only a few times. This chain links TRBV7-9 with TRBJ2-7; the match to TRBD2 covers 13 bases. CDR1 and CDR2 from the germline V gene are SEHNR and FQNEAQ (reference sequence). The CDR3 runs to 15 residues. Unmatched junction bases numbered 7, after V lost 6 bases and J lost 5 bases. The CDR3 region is CASRLTGLAGDEQYF. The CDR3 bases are TGTGCCAGCAGACTAACCGGACTAGCGGGAGACGAGCAGTACTTC.

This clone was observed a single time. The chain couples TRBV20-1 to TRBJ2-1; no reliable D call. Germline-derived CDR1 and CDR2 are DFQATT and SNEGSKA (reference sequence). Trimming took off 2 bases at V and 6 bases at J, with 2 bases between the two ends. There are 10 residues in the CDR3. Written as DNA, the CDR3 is TGCAGTGCTAGAATCAATGAGCAGTTCTTC. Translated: CSARINEQFF.

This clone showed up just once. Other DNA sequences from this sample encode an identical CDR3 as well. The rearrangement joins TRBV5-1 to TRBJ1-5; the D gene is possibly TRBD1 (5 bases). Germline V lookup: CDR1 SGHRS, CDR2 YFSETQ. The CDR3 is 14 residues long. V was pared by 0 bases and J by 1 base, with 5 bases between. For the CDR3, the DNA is TGCGCCAGCAGCTTGGAGGGGAGCAATCAGCCCCAGCATTTT. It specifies CASSLEGSNQPQHF.

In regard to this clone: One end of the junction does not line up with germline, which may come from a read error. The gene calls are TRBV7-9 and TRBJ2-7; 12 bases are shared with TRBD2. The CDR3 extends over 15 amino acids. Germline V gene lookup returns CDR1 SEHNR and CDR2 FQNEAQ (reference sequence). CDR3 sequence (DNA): TGTGCCAGCAGCCTAGCGGGAGGGTCCTCCTACGAGCAGTACTTC. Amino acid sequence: CASSLAGGSSYEQYF.

The CDR3 sequence: CASSPRREQYF. CDR3 nucleotide sequence: TGTGCCAGCAGTCCCCGGAGGGAGCAGTACTTC. This chain links TRBV28 with TRBJ2-7; possible D gene TRBD2, 5 bases. CDR3 size: 11 residues. Trimming cost V 5 bases and J 7 bases, with 9 bases left between them. CDR1 and CDR2 from the germline V gene are MDHEN and SYDVKM.

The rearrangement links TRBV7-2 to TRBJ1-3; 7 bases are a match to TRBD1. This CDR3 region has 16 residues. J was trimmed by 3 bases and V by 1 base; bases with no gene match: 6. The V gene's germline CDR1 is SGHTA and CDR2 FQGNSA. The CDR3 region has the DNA TGTGCCAGCAGCTTAGTGAGACAGGGCGGTGGAAACACCATATATTTT. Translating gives CASSLVRQGGGNTIYF.

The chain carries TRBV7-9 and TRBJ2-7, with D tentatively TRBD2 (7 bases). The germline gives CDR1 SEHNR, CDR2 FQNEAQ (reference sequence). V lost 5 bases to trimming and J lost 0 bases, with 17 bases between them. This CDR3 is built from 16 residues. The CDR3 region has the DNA TGTGCCAGCAGCAACATCGGGGGGCGGGTCTCCTACGAGCAGTACTTC. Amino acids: CASSNIGGRVSYEQYF. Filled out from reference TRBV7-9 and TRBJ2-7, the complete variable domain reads DTGVSQNPRHKITKRGQNVTFRCDPISEHNRLYWYRQTLGQGPEFLTYFQNEAQLEKSRLLSDRFSAERPKGSFSTLEIQRTEQGDSAMYLCASSNIGGRVSYEQYFGPGTRLTVT.

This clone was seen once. CDR3 sequence: CASSERRWETQYF. The CDR3 nucleotides are TGTGCCAGCAGTGAAAGGCGGTGGGAGACCCAGTACTTC. The genes are TRBV2 and TRBJ2-5, with unresolved D. Looked up from germline, CDR1 is SNHLY and CDR2 is FYNNEI. The CDR3 extends over 13 amino acids. Trimming stripped 2 bases from V and 5 bases from J, with 9 bases between.

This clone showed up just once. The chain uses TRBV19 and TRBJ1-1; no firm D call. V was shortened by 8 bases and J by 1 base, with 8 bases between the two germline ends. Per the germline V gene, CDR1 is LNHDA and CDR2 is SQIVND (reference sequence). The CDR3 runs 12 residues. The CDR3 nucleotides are TGTGCCAGTCACCACTCGAACACTGAAGCTTTCTTT. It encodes CASHHSNTEAFF.

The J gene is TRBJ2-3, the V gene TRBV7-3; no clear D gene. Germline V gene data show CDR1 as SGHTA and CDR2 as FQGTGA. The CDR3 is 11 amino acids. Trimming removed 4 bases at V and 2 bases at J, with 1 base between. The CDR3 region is CASSYTDTQYF. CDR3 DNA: TGTGCCAGCAGCTACACAGATACGCAGTATTTT.

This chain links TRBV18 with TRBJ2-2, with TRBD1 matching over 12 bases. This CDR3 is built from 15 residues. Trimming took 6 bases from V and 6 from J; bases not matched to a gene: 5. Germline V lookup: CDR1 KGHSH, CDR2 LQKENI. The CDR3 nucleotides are TGTGCCAGCTCGCCGGGACAGGGGGCATCCGGGGAGCTGTTTTTT. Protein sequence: CASSPGQGASGELFF.

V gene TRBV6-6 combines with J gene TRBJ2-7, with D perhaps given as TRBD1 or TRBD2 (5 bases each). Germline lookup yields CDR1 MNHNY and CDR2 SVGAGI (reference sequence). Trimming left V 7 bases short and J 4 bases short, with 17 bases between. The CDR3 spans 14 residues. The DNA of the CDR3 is TGTGCCAGCAAGGAGGACAAGTCCTATTACGAGCAGTACTTC. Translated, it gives CASKEDKSYYEQYF.

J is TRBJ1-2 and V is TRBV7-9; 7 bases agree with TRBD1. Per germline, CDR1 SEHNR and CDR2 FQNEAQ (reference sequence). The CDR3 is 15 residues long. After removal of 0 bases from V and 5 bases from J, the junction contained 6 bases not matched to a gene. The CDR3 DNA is TGTGCCAGCAGCTTAGCAGGCAGGGGGGGATATGGCTACACCTTC. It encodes CASSLAGRGGYGYTF.

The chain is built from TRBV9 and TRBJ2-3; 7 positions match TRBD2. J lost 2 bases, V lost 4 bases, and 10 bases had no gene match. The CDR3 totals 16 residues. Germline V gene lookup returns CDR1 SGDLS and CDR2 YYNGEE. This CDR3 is CASSTSDGRTTDTQYF. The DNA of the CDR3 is TGTGCCAGCAGCACCTCAGACGGGAGGACCACAGATACGCAGTATTTT.

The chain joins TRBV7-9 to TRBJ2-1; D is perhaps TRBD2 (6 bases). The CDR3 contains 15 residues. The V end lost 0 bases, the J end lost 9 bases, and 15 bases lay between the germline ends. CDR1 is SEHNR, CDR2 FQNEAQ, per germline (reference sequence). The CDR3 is CASSLALAEGSEQFF. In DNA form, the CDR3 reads TGTGCCAGCAGCTTAGCACTAGCAGAGGGGAGTGAGCAGTTCTTC.

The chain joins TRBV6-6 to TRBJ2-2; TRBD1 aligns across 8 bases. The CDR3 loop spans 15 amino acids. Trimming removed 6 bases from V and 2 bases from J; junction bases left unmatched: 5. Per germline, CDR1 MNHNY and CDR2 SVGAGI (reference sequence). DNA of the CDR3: TGTGCCAGCAGAAGACAGGGGAGAAACACCGGGGAGCTGTTTTTT. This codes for CASRRQGRNTGELFF.

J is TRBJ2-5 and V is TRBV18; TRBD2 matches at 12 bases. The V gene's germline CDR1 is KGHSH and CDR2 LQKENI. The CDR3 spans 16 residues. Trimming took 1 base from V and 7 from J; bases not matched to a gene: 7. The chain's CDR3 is CASSPQLAGGKGTQYF. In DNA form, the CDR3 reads TGTGCCAGCTCACCACAACTAGCGGGAGGTAAAGGGACCCAGTACTTC.

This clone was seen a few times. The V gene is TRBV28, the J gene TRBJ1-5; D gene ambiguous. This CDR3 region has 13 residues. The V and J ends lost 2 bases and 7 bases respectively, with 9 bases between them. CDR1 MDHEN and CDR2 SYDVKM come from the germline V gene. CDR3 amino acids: CASSLGGKQPQHF. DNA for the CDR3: TGTGCCAGCAGTTTAGGAGGAAAACAGCCCCAGCATTTT.

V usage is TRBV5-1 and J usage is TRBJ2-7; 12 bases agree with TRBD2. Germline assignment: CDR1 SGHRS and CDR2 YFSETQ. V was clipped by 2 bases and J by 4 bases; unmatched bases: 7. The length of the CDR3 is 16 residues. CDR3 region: CASSLGSTSGSYEQYF. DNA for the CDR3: TGCGCCAGCAGCTTAGGTTCGACTAGCGGGAGTTACGAGCAGTACTTC.

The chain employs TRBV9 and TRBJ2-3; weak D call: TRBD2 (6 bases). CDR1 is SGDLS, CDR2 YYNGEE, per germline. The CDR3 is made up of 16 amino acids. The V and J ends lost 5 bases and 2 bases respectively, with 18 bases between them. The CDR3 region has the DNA TGTGCCAGCAGTATATTCGGGGGTGGCTCCACAGATACGCAGTATTTT. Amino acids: CASSIFGGGSTDTQYF.

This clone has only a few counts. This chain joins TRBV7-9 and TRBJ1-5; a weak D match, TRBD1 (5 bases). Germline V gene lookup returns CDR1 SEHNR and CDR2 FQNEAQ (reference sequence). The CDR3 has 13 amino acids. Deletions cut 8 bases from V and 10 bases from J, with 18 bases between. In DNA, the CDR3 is TGTGCCAGCTCTATAACTGCAGGGCAACCCCAGCATTTT. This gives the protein CASSITAGQPQHF.

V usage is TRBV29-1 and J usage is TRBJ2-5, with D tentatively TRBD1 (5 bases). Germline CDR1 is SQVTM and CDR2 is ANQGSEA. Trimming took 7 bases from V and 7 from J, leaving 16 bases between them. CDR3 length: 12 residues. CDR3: CSARPTQGTQYF. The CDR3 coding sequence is TGCAGCGCCCGGCCAACTCAGGGGACCCAGTACTTC.

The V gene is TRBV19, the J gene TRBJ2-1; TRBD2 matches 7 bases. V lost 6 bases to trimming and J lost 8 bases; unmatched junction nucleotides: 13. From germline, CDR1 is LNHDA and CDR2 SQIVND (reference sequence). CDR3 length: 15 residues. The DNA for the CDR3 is TGTGCCAGTAGAGCTCGGGACCGGACTAGGGATGAGCAGTTCTTC. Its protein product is CASRARDRTRDEQFF.

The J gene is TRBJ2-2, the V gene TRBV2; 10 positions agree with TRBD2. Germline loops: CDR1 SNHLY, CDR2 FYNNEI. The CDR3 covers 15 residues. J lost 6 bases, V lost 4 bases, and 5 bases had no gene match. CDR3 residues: CASSVKLAGAGELFF. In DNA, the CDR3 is TGTGCCAGCAGTGTAAAGCTAGCGGGAGCCGGGGAGCTGTTTTTT.